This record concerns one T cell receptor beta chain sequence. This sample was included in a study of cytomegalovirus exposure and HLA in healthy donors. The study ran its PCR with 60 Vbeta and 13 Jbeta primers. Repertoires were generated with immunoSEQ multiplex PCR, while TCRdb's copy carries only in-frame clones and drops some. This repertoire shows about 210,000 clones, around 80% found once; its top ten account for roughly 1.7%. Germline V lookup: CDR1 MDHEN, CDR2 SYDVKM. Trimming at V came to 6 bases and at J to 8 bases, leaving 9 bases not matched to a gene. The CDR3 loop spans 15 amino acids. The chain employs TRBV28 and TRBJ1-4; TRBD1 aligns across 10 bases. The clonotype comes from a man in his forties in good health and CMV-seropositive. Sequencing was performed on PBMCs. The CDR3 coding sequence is TGTGCCAGCAGCCTGACAGGGGGCTATAGGGAAAAACTGTTTTTT. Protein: CASSLTGGYREKLFF.